The T cell receptor beta chain under discussion was sequenced for a study of cytomegalovirus exposure and HLA in healthy donors. TCRdb's copy holds only in-frame clones and misses some; the assay was immunoSEQ multiplex PCR. Of 250,000 or so clones in the sample, about 87% were seen once. Sequences were obtained from PBMCs. The source is a man younger than 30 in good health and CMV-seronegative.

This CDR3 reads CASRPDTGGTGANVLTF. Written as DNA, the CDR3 is TGTGCCAGTAGACCGGACACAGGGGGAACTGGGGCCAACGTCCTGACTTTC. The rearrangement uses TRBV19 and TRBJ2-6, with 8 positions matching TRBD1. Germline V gene lookup returns CDR1 LNHDA and CDR2 SQIVND (reference sequence). The J segment lost 2 bases and the V segment lost 6 bases, leaving 9 bases of the junction unmatched. CDR3 length: 17 residues.